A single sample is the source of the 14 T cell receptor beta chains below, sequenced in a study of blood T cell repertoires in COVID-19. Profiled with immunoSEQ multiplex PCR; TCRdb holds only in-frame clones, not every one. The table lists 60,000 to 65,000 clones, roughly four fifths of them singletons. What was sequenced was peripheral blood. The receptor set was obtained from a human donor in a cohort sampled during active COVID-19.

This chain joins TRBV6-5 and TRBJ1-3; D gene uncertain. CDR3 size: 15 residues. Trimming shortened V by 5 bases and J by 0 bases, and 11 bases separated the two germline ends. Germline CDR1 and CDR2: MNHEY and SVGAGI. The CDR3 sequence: CASSSLPLSGNTIYF. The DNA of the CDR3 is TGTGCCAGCAGTAGCCTTCCGCTCTCTGGAAACACCATATATTTT.

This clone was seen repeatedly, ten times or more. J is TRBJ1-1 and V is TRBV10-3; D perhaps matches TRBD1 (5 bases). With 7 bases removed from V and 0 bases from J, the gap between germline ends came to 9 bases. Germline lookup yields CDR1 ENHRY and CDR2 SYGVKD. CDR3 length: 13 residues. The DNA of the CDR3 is TGTGCCATCAACGGGGGAATGAACACTGAAGCTTTCTTT. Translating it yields CAINGGMNTEAFF.

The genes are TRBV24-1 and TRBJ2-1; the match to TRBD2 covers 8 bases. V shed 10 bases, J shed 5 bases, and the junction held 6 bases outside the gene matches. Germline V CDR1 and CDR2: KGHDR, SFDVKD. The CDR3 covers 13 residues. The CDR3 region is CATGRGGNNEQFF. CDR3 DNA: TGTGCCACAGGGCGCGGGGGGAACAATGAGCAGTTCTTC.

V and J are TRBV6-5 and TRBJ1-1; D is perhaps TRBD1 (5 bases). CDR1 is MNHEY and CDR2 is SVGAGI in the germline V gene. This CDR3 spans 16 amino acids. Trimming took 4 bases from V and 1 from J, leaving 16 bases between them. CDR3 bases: TGTGCCAGCAGTTCACAGGTTCCAGGGTCGAACACTGAAGCTTTCTTT. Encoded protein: CASSSQVPGSNTEAFF.

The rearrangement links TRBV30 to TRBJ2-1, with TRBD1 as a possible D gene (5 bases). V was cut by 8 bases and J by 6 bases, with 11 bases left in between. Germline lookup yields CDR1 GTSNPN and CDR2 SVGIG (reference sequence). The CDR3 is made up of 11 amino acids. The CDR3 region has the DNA TGTGCCCACCTTCAGGGCAATGAGCAGTTCTTC. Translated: CAHLQGNEQFF.

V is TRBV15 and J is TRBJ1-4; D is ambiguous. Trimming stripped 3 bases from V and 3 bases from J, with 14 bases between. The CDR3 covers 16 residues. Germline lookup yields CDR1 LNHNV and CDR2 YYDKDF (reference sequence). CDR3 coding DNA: TGTGCCACCAGCAGGGCTCGGGGAGCAGCTAATGAAAAACTGTTTTTT. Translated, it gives CATSRARGAANEKLFF.

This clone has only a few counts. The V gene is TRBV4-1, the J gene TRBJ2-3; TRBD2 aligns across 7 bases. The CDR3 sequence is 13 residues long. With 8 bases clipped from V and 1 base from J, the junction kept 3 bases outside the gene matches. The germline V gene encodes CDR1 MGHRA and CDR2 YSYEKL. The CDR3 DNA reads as TGCGCCAGCCAACGGGAGGGCACAGATACGCAGTATTTT. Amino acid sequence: CASQREGTDTQYF.

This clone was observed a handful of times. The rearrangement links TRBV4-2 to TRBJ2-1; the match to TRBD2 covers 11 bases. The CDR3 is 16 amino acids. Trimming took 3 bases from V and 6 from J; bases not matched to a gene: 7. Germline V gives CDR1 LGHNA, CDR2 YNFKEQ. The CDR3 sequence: CASSQATSGGGNEQFF. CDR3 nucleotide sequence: TGTGCCAGCAGCCAGGCAACTAGCGGGGGTGGCAATGAGCAGTTCTTC.

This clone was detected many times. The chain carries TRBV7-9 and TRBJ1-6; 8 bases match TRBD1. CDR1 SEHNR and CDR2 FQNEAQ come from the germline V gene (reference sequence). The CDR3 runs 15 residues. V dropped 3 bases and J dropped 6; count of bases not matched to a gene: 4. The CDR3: CASSLWTGSNSPLHF. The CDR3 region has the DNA TGTGCCAGCAGCTTGTGGACAGGGAGTAATTCACCCCTCCACTTT.

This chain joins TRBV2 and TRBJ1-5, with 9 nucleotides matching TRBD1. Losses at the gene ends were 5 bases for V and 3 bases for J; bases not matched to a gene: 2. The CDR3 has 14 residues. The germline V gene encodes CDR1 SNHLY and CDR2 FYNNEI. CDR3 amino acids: CASSRDRDNQPQHF. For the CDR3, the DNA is TGTGCCAGCAGTAGGGACAGGGACAATCAGCCCCAGCATTTT.

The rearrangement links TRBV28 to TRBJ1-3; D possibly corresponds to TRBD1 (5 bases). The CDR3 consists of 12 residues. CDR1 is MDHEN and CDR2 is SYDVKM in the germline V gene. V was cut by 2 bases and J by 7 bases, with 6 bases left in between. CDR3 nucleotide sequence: TGTGCCAGCAGTTTAGGGACTAACACCATATATTTT. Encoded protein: CASSLGTNTIYF.

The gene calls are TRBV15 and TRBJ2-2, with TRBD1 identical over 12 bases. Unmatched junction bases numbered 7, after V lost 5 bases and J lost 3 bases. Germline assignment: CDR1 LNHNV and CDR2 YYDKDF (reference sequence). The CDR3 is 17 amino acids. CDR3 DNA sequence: TGTGCCACCAGCGATCCGGGACAGGGGGCACACACCGGGGAGCTGTTTTTT. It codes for CATSDPGQGAHTGELFF.

In DNA, the CDR3 is TGTGCCACCAGCTTCATCCCTGACAGTCGGACGTTCAATCAGCCCCAGCATTTT. Protein: CATSFIPDSRTFNQPQHF. The chain has TRBV15 and TRBJ1-5, with a tentative D call TRBD1 (5 bases). Germline-derived CDR1 and CDR2 are LNHNV and YYDKDF (reference sequence). CDR3 size: 18 residues. V lost 5 bases, J lost 3 bases, and 23 bases lay in between.

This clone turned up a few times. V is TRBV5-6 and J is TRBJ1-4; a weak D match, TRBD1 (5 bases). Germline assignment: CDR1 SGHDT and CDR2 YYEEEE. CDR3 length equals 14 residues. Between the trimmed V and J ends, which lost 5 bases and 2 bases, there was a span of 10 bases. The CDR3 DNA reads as TGTGCCAGCAGTCCAGGGTTTACTAATGAAAAACTGTTTTTT. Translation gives CASSPGFTNEKLFF. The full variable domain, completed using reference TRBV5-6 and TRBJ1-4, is DAGVTQSPTHLIKTRGQQVTLRCSPKSGHDTVSWYQQALGQGPQFIFQYYEEEERQRGNFPDRFSGHQFPNYSSELNVNALLLGDSALYLCASSPGFTNEKLFFGSGTQLSVL.